The source of this T cell receptor beta chain is a study of cytomegalovirus exposure and HLA in healthy donors. Researchers ran the PCR with 60 Vbeta and 13 Jbeta primers. Per the study methods: As a later analysis found, there were 70 million to 100 million unique TCR beta chains, of which around 10 million were shared. Libraries were prepared by immunoSEQ multiplex PCR; TCRdb keeps only in-frame clonotypes and omits some of them. V and J calls and clone size are as listed in that table; D and trimming were resolved from the DNA. The table has under 110,000 clones, approximately 85% seen once; the top ten hold around 3.9%. The receptor comes from a young man in good health and CMV-seronegative. Sequences were obtained from PBMCs.

Here the CDR3 DNA reads TGTGCCAGCAGTGAGACAGGGGTGGGGGTAGCCAAAAACATTCAGTACTTC. Its protein product is CASSETGVGVAKNIQYF. V usage is TRBV6-1 and J usage is TRBJ2-4, with 8 bases lining up with TRBD1. The CDR3 covers 17 residues. Germline CDR1 and CDR2: MNHNS and SASEGT. Unmatched junction bases numbered 7, after V lost 3 bases and J lost 0 bases.